This T cell receptor beta chain was sequenced during a study of radiation and T cells in renal cell carcinoma (dated by TCRdb to the early 2020s). Turning to the overall study: In total, 53 samples, comprising approximately 26 tumors and roughly 27 peripheral blood samples, were subjected to TCR beta sequencing. The last blood draw occurred 4 weeks after radiation, at the same time as nephrectomy. A total of about 4 million unique CDR3 nucleotide sequences, encoding 2,500,000 or so unique CDR3 amino acid sequences, were found across all 50 or so samples.

Summary of the overall study and its limitations: Changes in the blood repertoire were not tracked past 4 weeks after treatment. Because the trial had a single-armed design, the trial could not examine how radiation dose or scheduling affected the TCR repertoire. In blood, the top tumor clonotypes increased from baseline to 2 weeks after radiation and then shrank by 4 weeks, which suggests a temporary expansion of tumor-resident clones. Because no pretreatment tumor biopsies were available, whether clonotypes were present in the tumor at baseline could not be determined.

TCR beta libraries were generated from genomic DNA with the immunoSEQ kit, following the manufacturer's recommendations. Library preparation used a first multiplex PCR with proprietary primers, then a second PCR adding unique barcodes, with bead cleanups after each round. Each sample batch included a kit-provided positive control reaction and a negative control reaction. The final libraries were assessed on an Agilent 4200 TapeStation D1000 ScreenTape, pooled by volume, and quantified by qPCR. Sequencing was performed on an Illumina NextSeq500 with a MidOutput 150-cycle cartridge, and 156 Read1 and 15 Index1 cycles were run with kit custom primers. The pooled library was loaded at around 0.93 pM with roughly 19% PhiX control spiked in. As for how the authors treated the data: Vendor-processed data were analyzed in R, with a clonotype defined as all T cells sharing the same CDR3 nucleotide sequence. In the clone abundance analyses, frequencies in each sample were normalized to that sample's 10,000 most abundant clones. Public T cell clones, averaging fewer than five per sample, were removed before analysis. A difference in abundance of at least 32-fold between compartments was used to define tumor-enriched and baseline blood-enriched clonotypes. A beta-binomial differential abundance model was applied to find clonotypes that expanded or contracted between blood time points. The Baroni-Urbani and Buser coefficient was used to measure tumor-blood repertoire similarity, and groups were compared with two-tailed Wilcoxon tests in R. The immuneACCESS repertoire file appears here via TCRdb, limited to in-frame rearrangements. These files lack a portion of the clones; in checked studies, under half of the deficit traces to unresolved V genes, and the cause of the others is not known. V and J calls and clone size follow that table, whereas D and trimming were derived from the DNA. For this sample the table gives about 83,000 clones, of which less than 85% were detected only once. The biggest ten clones account for about 2.5% of the sample.

A word on this clone: No antigen is known for it. Base qualities are not at hand, and no much larger clone is one base apart.

Relative to germline, V is missing 2 bases and J is missing 4 bases, with 6 bases of the junction outside any gene match. The CDR3 runs 18 residues from the cysteine to the phenylalanine. The CDR3 DNA has 54 bases and is translated from base 1. CDR1 and CDR2, per the germline V gene, are MGHRA and YSYEKL. The time point label, read with the paper, signifies: blood 4 weeks post-SBRT, at nephrectomy. According to the study, the label for this sample's treatment or condition signals: 15 Gy SBRT to primary tumor, nephrectomy 4 weeks later. The samples were drawn from a clinical trial, where primary renal cell carcinomas were treated with 15 Gy of stereotactic body radiation therapy and then removed by nephrectomy 4 weeks afterward. Serial peripheral blood from radiation-treated patients was sampled at baseline, 2 weeks and 4 weeks after SBRT to track tumor-enriched clonotypes. Every patient had renal cell carcinoma of clear cell pathology. Genomic DNA for TCR sequencing was prepared using the QIAamp DNA Blood Mini Kit (Qiagen). The analyses included just those samples that passed every quality control check.

The receptor's source is a woman aged 55-70 years with renal cell carcinoma. Recombination linked TRBV4-1 to TRBJ2-1; 15 nucleotides in the junction match TRBD2. Sequenced material: blood, taken from a patient whose treatment included radiotherapy and nephrectomy. The nucleotides read TGCGCCAGCAGCCAACCCGGACTAGCGGGGGGGCTTTACAATGAGCAGTTCTTC. This translates into CASSQPGLAGGLYNEQFF.